The 24 T cell receptor beta chains reported below all come from one sample, sequenced in a study of T-cell reconstitution after alpha-beta-depleted transplantation in children. The authors prepared the TCRbeta library with unique molecular identifiers. TCRdb re-called the PCR reads through MiXCR, storing one row per CDR3 protein. The sample carries roughly 670,000 distinct CDR3 sequences, around 13% recorded once. The sample here was PBMCs, taken before TCRalphabeta/CD19-depleted stem cell transplant. The source is a girl aged 2-10 years with congenital amegakaryocytic thrombocytopenia, due to receive a stem cell transplant.

The chain joins TRBV20-1 to TRBJ2-3, with D tentatively TRBD1 or TRBD2 (6 bases each). Germline V gives CDR1 DFQATT, CDR2 SNEGSKA (reference sequence). The CDR3 totals 16 residues. V was shortened by 0 bases and J by 4 bases, with 17 bases between the two germline ends. The CDR3 coding sequence is TGCAGTGCTAGAGATCCGGCGCTAAGGGGGGCAGATACGCAGTATTTT. Residues: CSARDPALRGADTQYF.

This clonotype was counted many times. This chain joins TRBV7-3 and TRBJ1-5, with 7 bases fitting TRBD1. Germline CDR1 reads SGHTA; CDR2 reads FQGTGA. V lost 4 bases and J lost 6; bases outside the gene matches: 12. This CDR3 contains 16 residues. The CDR3 here is CASSSPTRGPTQPQHF. As DNA, the CDR3 is TGTGCCAGCAGCTCGCCGACTAGGGGGCCTACTCAGCCCCAGCATTTT.

CDR3 coding DNA: TGCAGTGCTGGACAGGTGGGGTATGGGGGTGAAGCTTTCTTT. It codes for CSAGQVGYGGEAFF. The chain employs TRBV20-1 and TRBJ1-1, with 7 bases lining up with TRBD1. Germline CDR1 is DFQATT and CDR2 is SNEGSKA (reference sequence). V trimming: 5 bases; J trimming: 7 bases; junction bases outside the gene matches: 13. The CDR3 sequence is 14 residues long.

The V and J genes are TRBV5-1 and TRBJ2-3, with no clear D. CDR3 length equals 13 residues. V was clipped by 1 base and J by 5 bases, with 8 bases between them. The V gene's germline CDR1 is SGHRS and CDR2 YFSETQ. The CDR3: CASSLRTGDTQYF. CDR3 sequence (DNA): TGCGCCAGCAGCTTGAGAACGGGAGATACGCAGTATTTT.

About this clonotype: Just one base apart from a much larger clone, this may be a read error. The genes are TRBV5-1 and TRBJ1-2, with D unclear. Germline V gene lookup returns CDR1 SGHRS and CDR2 YFSETQ. The CDR3 consists of 14 residues. The CDR3 bases are TGCGCCAGCAGCCTGATTGGGAATTCCTATGGCTACCCCTTC. This sequence encodes CASSLIGNSYGYPF.

There are many counts of this clonotype. V and J are TRBV27 and TRBJ1-1, with 8 nucleotides matching TRBD1. Unmatched junction bases numbered 5, after V lost 5 bases and J lost 3 bases. The CDR3 is 14 residues long. Germline CDR1 reads MNHEY; CDR2 reads SMNVEV (reference sequence). CDR3 amino acids: CASSPTGAYTEAFF. CDR3 in DNA: TGTGCCAGCAGTCCGACAGGGGCCTACACTGAAGCTTTCTTT.

At least ten counts were recorded for this clonotype. V is TRBV10-2 and J is TRBJ2-5, with TRBD2 matching 10 bases. V shed 2 bases, J shed 2 bases, and the junction held 8 bases outside the gene matches. The CDR3 is 17 residues long. The germline gives CDR1 WSHSY, CDR2 SAAADI. CDR3 sequence: CASSEGLAGGVQETQYF. CDR3 DNA sequence: TGCGCCAGCAGTGAGGGGTTAGCGGGAGGTGTACAAGAGACCCAGTACTTC.

The table lists this clonotype with many counts. The chain carries TRBV12-3 or TRBV12-4 and TRBJ2-6; D ambiguous. This CDR3 contains 15 residues. The V end lost 3 bases, the J end lost 1 base, and 7 bases lay between the germline ends. The CDR3 sequence: CASSFRISGANVLTF. For the CDR3, the DNA is TGTGCCAGCAGTTTCCGAATTTCTGGGGCCAACGTCCTGACTTTC.

The table lists this clonotype with many counts. This sequence joins TRBV29-1 and TRBJ2-3; D unresolved. V dropped 2 bases and J dropped 0 bases, with 15 bases sitting between them. In germline, CDR1 is SQVTM, CDR2 ANQGSEA. This CDR3 is built from 16 residues. This chain's CDR3 is CSVESFDLGSTDTQYF. In nucleotides, the CDR3 is TGCAGCGTTGAAAGTTTTGATCTGGGAAGCACAGATACGCAGTATTTT.

This clonotype was detected ten times or more. The rearrangement joins TRBV20-1 to TRBJ1-5; tentatively, D is TRBD1 (6 bases). The ends were cut back, 5 bases at V and 0 bases at J, with 8 bases in the middle. The CDR3 is 13 amino acids. Germline loops: CDR1 DFQATT, CDR2 SNEGSKA (reference sequence). CDR3 protein: CSAQGPSNQPQHF. The CDR3 region has the DNA TGCAGTGCTCAGGGGCCTAGCAATCAGCCCCAGCATTTT.

This clonotype was counted at least ten times. V usage is TRBV10-2 and J usage is TRBJ2-1, with 7 bases aligning to TRBD2. Germline V gene sequence: CDR1 WSHSY, CDR2 SAAADI. Unmatched junction bases numbered 7, after V lost 4 bases and J lost 4 bases. This CDR3 region has 15 residues. CDR3: CASSAQRGGYNEQFF. The CDR3 DNA reads as TGCGCCAGCAGTGCCCAGCGGGGTGGGTACAATGAGCAGTTCTTC.

This clonotype has at least ten counts. This sequence joins TRBV12-3 or TRBV12-4 and TRBJ2-1; D unresolved. Between the trimmed V and J ends, which lost 5 bases and 8 bases, there was a span of 10 bases. CDR3 size: 12 residues. The CDR3 loop is CASSPSGHEQFF. DNA of the CDR3: TGTGCCAGCAGTCCCTCAGGTCATGAGCAGTTCTTC.

This clonotype was recorded many times. The rearrangement links TRBV20-1 to TRBJ2-3; 13 bases fit TRBD2. The CDR3 has 15 residues. Germline CDR1 reads DFQATT; CDR2 reads SNEGSKA (reference sequence). V was clipped by 4 bases and J by 1 base; unmatched bases: 2. The CDR3 loop reads CSATGLAGGTDTQYF. In nucleotides, the CDR3 is TGCAGTGCTACCGGACTAGCGGGAGGCACAGATACGCAGTATTTT.

This clonotype was recorded at least ten times. The chain links TRBV5-1 to TRBJ2-7; 9 nucleotides line up with TRBD2. V trimming: 2 bases; J trimming: 6 bases; junction bases outside the gene matches: 9. This CDR3 region has 15 residues. Germline-derived CDR1 and CDR2 are SGHRS and YFSETQ. CDR3 sequence: CASSFESAGGLEQYF. As DNA, the CDR3 is TGCGCCAGCAGCTTCGAATCAGCGGGAGGACTCGAGCAGTACTTC.

There are many counts of this clonotype. In nucleotides, the CDR3 is TGCAGCGTTGAGGTATCCGGTAACACTGAAGCTTTCTTT. Translating it yields CSVEVSGNTEAFF. The V gene is TRBV29-1, the J gene TRBJ1-1; no firm D call. This CDR3 region has 13 residues. Germline V gene lookup returns CDR1 SQVTM and CDR2 ANQGSEA. V was pared by 3 bases and J by 2 bases, with 10 bases between.

This clonotype came up a few times. The chain joins TRBV5-1 to TRBJ2-1; D uncertain. The CDR3 length is 11 residues. V lost 10 bases and J lost 8, with 13 bases in between. CDR1 is SGHRS, CDR2 YFSETQ, per germline. For the CDR3, the DNA is TGCGCCGGCCTAGGCTGCGATGAGCAGTTCTTC. It codes for CAGLGCDEQFF.

This clonotype was detected a few times. This chain uses TRBV7-9 with TRBJ1-4; maybe TRBD1 (5 bases). The V and J ends lost 5 bases and 8 bases respectively, with 15 bases between them. Germline CDR1 and CDR2: SEHNR and FQNEAQ (reference sequence). The CDR3 contains 14 residues. The DNA for the CDR3 is TGTGCCAGCAGCATCCGGGACCCGAGGGAAAAACTGTTTTTT. This encodes CASSIRDPREKLFF.

The chain uses TRBV4-1 and TRBJ2-5, with 7 bases fitting TRBD1. The CDR3 runs 16 residues. Trimming removed 1 base from V and 4 bases from J; junction bases left unmatched: 9. Germline CDR1 MGHRA, CDR2 YSYEKL. The DNA of the CDR3 is TGCGCCAGCAGCCAAGGACTGAAGGGGGCCGGAGAGACCCAGTACTTC. Amino acids: CASSQGLKGAGETQYF.

At least ten counts were recorded for this clonotype. V usage is TRBV5-1 and J usage is TRBJ2-2, with TRBD1 as a possible D gene (7 bases). The CDR3 consists of 14 residues. The germline V gene encodes CDR1 SGHRS and CDR2 YFSETQ. Trimming removed 5 bases at V and 4 bases at J, with 12 bases between. CDR3 coding DNA: TGCGCCAGCAGTGCGGGACAGAGCACCGGGGAGCTGTTTTTT. Translation: CASSAGQSTGELFF.

This clonotype was observed at least ten times. One end of the junction does not line up with germline, which may come from a read error. The chain links TRBV4-1 to TRBJ2-7, with D possibly matching TRBD2 (6 bases). This CDR3 has 13 amino acids. Looked up from germline, CDR1 is MGHRA and CDR2 is YSYEKL. The CDR3 sequence: CASSPTPTSFPDF. The CDR3 DNA reads as TGCGCCAGCAGCCCAACCCCCACTAGCTTTCCAGACTTC.

In its sample, this clonotype was seen a few times. The rearrangement joins TRBV7-6 to TRBJ2-3; D remains ambiguous. Trimming left V 5 bases short and J 0 bases short, with 9 bases between. The CDR3 spans 14 residues. CDR1 and CDR2 (germline): SGHVS, FNYEAQ. The CDR3 DNA follows: TGTGCCAGCAGCAACACCGGGAGCACAGATACGCAGTATTTT. Translated: CASSNTGSTDTQYF.

The chain is built from TRBV6-6 and TRBJ2-7; the D is unclear. With 2 bases removed from V and 2 bases from J, the gap between germline ends came to 7 bases. The CDR3 contains 13 residues. Germline V gives CDR1 MNHNY, CDR2 SVGAGI (reference sequence). The CDR3 sequence is CASSYQTAYEQYF. The CDR3 coding sequence is TGTGCCAGCAGTTACCAGACGGCCTACGAGCAGTACTTC.

There are a few counts of this clonotype. V and J are TRBV29-1 and TRBJ1-2; possibly TRBD1 for D (6 bases). CDR1 SQVTM and CDR2 ANQGSEA come from the germline V gene. The CDR3 is 13 amino acids. The V and J ends lost 4 bases and 1 base respectively, with 10 bases between them. CDR3 sequence: CSVARDNNYGYTF. Written as DNA, the CDR3 is TGCAGCGTTGCTCGGGACAATAACTATGGCTACACCTTC.

This clonotype occurred many times. The J gene is TRBJ1-1, the V gene TRBV11-1; unclear D gene. Germline-derived CDR1 and CDR2 are SGHAT and FQDESV (reference sequence). V was trimmed by 1 base and J by 0 bases, leaving 21 bases between them. This CDR3 has 19 amino acids. As DNA, the CDR3 is TGTGCCAGCAGCTTAGAGATGCTGCCGACGAGTGGTATGAACACTGAAGCTTTCTTT. The encoded protein is CASSLEMLPTSGMNTEAFF.